This T cell receptor (beta chain) was profiled in a study of high-grade serous ovarian cancer treatment subgroups. The study, taken as a whole, reports: Bulk tumor TCR sequencing gave no spatial information.

Tumor samples were obtained before definitive surgery or chemotherapy. This CDR3 contains 15 residues. Trimming took 2 bases from V and 0 from J; bases not matched to a gene: 1. The germline V gene has CDR1 MDHEN and CDR2 SYDVKM. With respect to this clone: Its antigen remains unknown.

Measured with immunoSEQ multiplex PCR; TCRdb has only the in-frame clones, and not every one. The data contain about 12,000 clones, approximately 85% of them singletons. The chain links TRBV28 to TRBJ1-5; 7 nucleotides match TRBD1. Sequencing was done on a sample of tumor tissue. This TCR was recovered from a human donor with high-grade serous ovarian cancer. CDR3 region: CASSLRGLSNQPQHF. CDR3 sequence (DNA): TGTGCCAGCAGTTTAAGGGGGCTTAGCAATCAGCCCCAGCATTTT.